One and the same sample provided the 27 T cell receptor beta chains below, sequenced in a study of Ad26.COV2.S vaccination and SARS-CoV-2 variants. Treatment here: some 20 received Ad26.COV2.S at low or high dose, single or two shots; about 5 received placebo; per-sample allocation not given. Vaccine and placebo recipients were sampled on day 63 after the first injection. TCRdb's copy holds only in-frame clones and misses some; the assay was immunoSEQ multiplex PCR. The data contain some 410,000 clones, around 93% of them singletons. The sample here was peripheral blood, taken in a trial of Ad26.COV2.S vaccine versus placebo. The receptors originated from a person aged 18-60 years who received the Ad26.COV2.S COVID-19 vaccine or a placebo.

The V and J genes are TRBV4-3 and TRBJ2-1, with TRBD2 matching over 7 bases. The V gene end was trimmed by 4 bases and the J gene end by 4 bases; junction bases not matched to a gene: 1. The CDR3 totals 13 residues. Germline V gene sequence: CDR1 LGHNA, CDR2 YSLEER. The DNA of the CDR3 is TGCGCCAGCAGCCCAGCGGGGTACAATGAGCAGTTCTTC. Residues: CASSPAGYNEQFF.

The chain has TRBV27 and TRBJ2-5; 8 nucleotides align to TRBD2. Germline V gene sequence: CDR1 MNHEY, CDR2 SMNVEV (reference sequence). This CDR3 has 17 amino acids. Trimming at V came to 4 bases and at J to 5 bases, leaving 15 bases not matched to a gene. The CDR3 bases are TGTGCCAGCAGTTCGGATCTACGGCGGGGGGAGAGGGAGACCCAGTACTTC. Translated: CASSSDLRRGERETQYF.

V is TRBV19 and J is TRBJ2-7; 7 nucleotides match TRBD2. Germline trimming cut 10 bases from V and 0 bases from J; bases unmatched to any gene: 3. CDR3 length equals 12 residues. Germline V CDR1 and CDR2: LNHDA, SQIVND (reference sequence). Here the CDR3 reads CATSGGSYEQYF. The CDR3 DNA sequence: TGTGCCACCTCGGGGGGCTCCTACGAGCAGTACTTC.

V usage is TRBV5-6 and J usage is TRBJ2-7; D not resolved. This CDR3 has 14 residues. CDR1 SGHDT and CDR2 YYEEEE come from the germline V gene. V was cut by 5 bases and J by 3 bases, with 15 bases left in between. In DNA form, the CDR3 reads TGTGCCAGCAGACCGTCGGCAGATCACTACGAGCAGTACTTC. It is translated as CASRPSADHYEQYF.

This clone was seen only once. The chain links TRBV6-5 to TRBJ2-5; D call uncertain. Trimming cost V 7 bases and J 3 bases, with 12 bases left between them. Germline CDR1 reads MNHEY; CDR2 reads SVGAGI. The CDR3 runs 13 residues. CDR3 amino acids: CASTGLLEETQYF. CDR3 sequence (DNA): TGTGCCAGCACCGGTCTACTGGAAGAGACCCAGTACTTC.

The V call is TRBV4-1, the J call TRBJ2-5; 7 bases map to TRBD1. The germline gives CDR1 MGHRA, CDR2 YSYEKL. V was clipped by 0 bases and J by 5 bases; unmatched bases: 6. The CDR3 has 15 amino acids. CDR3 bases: TGCGCCAGCAGCCAAGAGGGACAGCGAGGGGAGACCCAGTACTTC. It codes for CASSQEGQRGETQYF.

CDR3 DNA: TGTGCCAGCAGCTTAGATTGGGTCGTATGGGACACTGAAGCTTTCTTT. Protein product: CASSLDWVVWDTEAFF. The chain joins TRBV11-2 to TRBJ1-1, with unresolved D. The germline V gene encodes CDR1 SGHAT and CDR2 FQNNGV. The CDR3 is 16 residues long. V lost 0 bases to trimming and J lost 3 bases, with 14 bases between them.

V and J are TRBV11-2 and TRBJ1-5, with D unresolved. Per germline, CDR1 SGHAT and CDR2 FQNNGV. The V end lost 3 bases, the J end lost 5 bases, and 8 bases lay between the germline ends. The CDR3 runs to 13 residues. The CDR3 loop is CASSFREYQPQHF. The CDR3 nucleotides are TGTGCCAGCAGCTTTCGGGAATATCAGCCCCAGCATTTT.

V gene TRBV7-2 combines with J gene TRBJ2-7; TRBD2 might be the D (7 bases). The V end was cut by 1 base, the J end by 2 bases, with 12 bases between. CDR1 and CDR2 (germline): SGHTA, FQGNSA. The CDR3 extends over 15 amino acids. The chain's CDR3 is CASSLEGGAAYEQYF. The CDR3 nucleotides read TGTGCCAGCAGCTTAGAAGGGGGGGCTGCCTACGAGCAGTACTTC.

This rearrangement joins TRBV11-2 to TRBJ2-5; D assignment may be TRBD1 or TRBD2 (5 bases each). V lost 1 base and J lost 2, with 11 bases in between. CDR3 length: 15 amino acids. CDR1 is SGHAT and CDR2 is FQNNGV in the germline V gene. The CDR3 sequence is CASSLGYGGQETQYF. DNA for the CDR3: TGTGCCAGCAGCTTAGGTTATGGGGGTCAAGAGACCCAGTACTTC.

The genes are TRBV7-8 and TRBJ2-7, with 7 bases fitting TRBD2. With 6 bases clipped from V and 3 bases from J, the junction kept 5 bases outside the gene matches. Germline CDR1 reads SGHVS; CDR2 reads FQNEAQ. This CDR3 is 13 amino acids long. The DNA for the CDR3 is TGTGCCAGCAGTACTAGCGATTACTACGAGCAGTACTTC. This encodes CASSTSDYYEQYF. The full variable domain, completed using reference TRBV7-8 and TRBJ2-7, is GAGVSQSPRYKVAKRGQDVALRCDPISGHVSLFWYQQALGQGPEFLTYFQNEAQLDKSGLPSDRFFAERPEGSVSTLKIQRTQQEDSAVYLCASSTSDYYEQYFGPGTRLTVT.

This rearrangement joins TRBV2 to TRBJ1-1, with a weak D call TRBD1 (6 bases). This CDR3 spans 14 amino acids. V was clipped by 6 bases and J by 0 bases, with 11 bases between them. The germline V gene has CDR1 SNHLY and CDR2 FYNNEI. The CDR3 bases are TGTGCCAGCAGCTATGGACAGATGAACACTGAAGCTTTCTTT. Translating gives CASSYGQMNTEAFF. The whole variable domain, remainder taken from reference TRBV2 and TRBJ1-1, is EPEVTQTPSHQVTQMGQEVILRCVPISNHLYFYWYRQILGQKVEFLVSFYNNEISEKSEIFDDQFSVERPDGSNFTLKIRSTKLEDSAMYFCASSYGQMNTEAFFGQGTRLTVV.

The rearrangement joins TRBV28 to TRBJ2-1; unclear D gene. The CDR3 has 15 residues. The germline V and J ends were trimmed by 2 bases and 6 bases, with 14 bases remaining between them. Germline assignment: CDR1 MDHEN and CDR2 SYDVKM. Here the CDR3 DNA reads TGTGCCAGCAGTTTAGTAGGGCCACGACTCAATGAGCAGTTCTTC. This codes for CASSLVGPRLNEQFF.

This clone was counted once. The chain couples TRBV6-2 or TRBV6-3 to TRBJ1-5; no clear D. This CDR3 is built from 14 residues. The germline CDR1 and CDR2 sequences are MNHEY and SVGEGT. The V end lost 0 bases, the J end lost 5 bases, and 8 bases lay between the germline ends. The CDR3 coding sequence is TGTGCCAGCAGTTACTCGACCGGGTATCAGCCCCAGCATTTT. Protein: CASSYSTGYQPQHF.

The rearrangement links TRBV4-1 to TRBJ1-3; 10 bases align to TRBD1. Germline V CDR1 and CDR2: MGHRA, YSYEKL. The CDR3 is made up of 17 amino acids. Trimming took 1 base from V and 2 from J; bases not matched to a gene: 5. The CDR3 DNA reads TGCGCCAGCAGCCAAGGCATCGGACAGGGGGCTGGAAACACCATATATTTT. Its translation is CASSQGIGQGAGNTIYF.

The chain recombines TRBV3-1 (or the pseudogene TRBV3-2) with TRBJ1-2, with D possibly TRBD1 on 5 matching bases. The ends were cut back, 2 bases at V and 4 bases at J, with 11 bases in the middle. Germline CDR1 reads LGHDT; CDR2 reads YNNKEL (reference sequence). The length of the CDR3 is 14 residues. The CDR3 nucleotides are TGTGCCAGCAGCCAACTGGGGCAGGGCTATGGCTACACCTTC. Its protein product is CASSQLGQGYGYTF.

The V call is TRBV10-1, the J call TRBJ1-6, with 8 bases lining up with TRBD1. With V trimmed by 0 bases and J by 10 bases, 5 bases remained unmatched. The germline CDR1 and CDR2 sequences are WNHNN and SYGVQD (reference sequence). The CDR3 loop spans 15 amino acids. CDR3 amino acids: CASSESPGGESPLHF. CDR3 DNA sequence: TGCGCCAGCAGTGAGTCCCCAGGGGGCGAATCACCCCTCCACTTT.

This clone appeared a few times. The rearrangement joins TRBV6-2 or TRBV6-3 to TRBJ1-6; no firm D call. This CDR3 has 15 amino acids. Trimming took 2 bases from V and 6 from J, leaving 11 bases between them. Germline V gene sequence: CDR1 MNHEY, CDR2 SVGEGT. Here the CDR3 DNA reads TGTGCCAGCAGTTACGGTGGGTCTCTTAATTCACCCCTCCACTTT. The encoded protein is CASSYGGSLNSPLHF.

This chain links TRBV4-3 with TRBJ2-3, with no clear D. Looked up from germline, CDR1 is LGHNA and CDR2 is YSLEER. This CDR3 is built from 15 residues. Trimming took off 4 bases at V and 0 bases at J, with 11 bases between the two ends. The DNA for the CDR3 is TGCGCCAGCAGCCCCACCCGGCGGAGCACAGATACGCAGTATTTT. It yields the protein CASSPTRRSTDTQYF.

CDR3 region: CASSRGLADTQYF. CDR3 nucleotides: TGTGCCAGCAGCAGGGGCCTCGCAGATACGCAGTATTTT. V usage is TRBV25-1 and J usage is TRBJ2-3, with D possibly being TRBD1 (6 bases). Germline V gives CDR1 MGHDK, CDR2 SYGVNS. The V gene lost 6 bases and the J gene lost 4 bases, with 11 bases spanning the gap. The CDR3 length is 13 residues.

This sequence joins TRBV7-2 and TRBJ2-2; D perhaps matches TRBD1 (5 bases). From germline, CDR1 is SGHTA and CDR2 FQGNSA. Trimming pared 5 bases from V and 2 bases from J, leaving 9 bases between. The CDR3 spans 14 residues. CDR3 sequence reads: CASSPQVNTGELFF. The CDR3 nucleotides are TGTGCCAGCAGCCCACAGGTTAACACCGGGGAGCTGTTTTTT.

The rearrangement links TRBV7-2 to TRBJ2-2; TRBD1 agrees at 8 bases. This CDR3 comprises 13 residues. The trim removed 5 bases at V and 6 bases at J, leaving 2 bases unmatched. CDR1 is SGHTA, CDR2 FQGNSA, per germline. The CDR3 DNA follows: TGTGCCAGCAGCACACAGGGGGCCGGGGAGCTGTTTTTT. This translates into CASSTQGAGELFF.

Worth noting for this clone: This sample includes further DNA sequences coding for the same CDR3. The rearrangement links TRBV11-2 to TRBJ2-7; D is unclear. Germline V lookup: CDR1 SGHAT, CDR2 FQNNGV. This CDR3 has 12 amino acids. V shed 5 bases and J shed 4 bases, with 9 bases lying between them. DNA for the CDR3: TGTGCCAGCAGCCTTCTTGGGTACGAGCAGTACTTC. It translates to CASSLLGYEQYF.

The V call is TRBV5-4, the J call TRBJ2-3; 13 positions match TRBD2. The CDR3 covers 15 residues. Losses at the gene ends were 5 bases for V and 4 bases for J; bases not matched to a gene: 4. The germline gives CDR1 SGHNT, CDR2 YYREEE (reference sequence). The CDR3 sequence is CASRYTSGGADTQYF. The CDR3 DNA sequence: TGTGCCAGCAGATACACTAGCGGGGGGGCAGATACGCAGTATTTT.

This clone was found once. CDR3 amino acids: CASSPTGPEKLFF. CDR3 coding DNA: TGTGCCAGCAGCCCGACAGGGCCTGAAAAACTGTTTTTT. The chain employs TRBV3-1 (or the pseudogene TRBV3-2) and TRBJ1-4; TRBD1 aligns across 7 bases. The CDR3 sequence is 13 residues long. The V and J ends lost 4 bases and 7 bases, in that order; junction bases with no gene match: 3. CDR1 is LGHDT and CDR2 is YNNKEL in the germline V gene (reference sequence).

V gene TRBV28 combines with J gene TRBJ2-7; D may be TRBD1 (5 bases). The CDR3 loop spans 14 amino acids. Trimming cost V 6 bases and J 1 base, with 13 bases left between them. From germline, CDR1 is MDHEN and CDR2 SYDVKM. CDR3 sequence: CASRELGPSYEQYF. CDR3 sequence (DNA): TGTGCCAGCAGAGAACTGGGGCCATCCTACGAGCAGTACTTC.

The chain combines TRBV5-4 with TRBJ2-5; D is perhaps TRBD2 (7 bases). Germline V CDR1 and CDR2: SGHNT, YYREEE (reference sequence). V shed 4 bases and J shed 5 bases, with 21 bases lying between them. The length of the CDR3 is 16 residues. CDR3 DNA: TGTGCCAGCAGCCCCCCCGGGCAAAGGGGGGGGGAGACCCAGTACTTC. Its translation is CASSPPGQRGGETQYF.